The T cell receptor (beta chain) described here comes from a study of shared clonotypes between healthy human individuals. The CDR3 consists of 15 residues. CDR1 is SGHRS and CDR2 is YFSETQ in the germline V gene. Trimming cost V 7 bases and J 7 bases, with 23 bases left between them. Some clones are missing from TCRdb's copy, which holds only in-frame ones; the method was immunoSEQ multiplex PCR. The sample contains about 1.5 million clones, roughly 98% of which appear only once. The sequence was obtained from a man aged 25 to 40 in good health. The chain carries TRBV5-1 and TRBJ1-2; the D gene is possibly TRBD1 (5 bases). The sample comprised naive CD4+ T cells sorted from blood. This sample's subset: CD45RA+ positively selected. The CDR3 region is CASGGLGSDLSGYTF. For the CDR3, the DNA is TGCGCCAGCGGGGGGTTGGGTAGCGACCTCTCTGGCTACACCTTC.